This record concerns one T cell receptor beta chain sequence. Antigen specificity is unknown. This record belongs to a study of T cell responses to AZD1222 COVID-19 vaccine. Clones were sequenced by immunoSEQ multiplex PCR, and TCRdb holds only the in-frame ones, with some missing. The sample records tens of thousands of clones, 89% being singletons. Study observations and caveats: Repertoire collection took place solely once the T cell response had peaked. Spike-specific TCR breadth and depth rose after two AZD1222 doses.

The CDR3 extends over 16 amino acids. V was trimmed by 2 bases and J by 8 bases, leaving 19 bases between them. Germline CDR1 reads SGHVS; CDR2 reads FQNEAQ. The TCR was taken from an adult who received the AZD1222 COVID-19 vaccine. The chain links TRBV7-8 to TRBJ2-1; tentatively, D is TRBD2 (7 bases). Specimen: peripheral blood, collected 28 days after the second AZD1222 dose. CDR3 bases: TGTGCCAGCAGCTTAAAGGGGGGGGAGCGGTTTGATGAGCAGTTCTTC. This codes for CASSLKGGERFDEQFF.